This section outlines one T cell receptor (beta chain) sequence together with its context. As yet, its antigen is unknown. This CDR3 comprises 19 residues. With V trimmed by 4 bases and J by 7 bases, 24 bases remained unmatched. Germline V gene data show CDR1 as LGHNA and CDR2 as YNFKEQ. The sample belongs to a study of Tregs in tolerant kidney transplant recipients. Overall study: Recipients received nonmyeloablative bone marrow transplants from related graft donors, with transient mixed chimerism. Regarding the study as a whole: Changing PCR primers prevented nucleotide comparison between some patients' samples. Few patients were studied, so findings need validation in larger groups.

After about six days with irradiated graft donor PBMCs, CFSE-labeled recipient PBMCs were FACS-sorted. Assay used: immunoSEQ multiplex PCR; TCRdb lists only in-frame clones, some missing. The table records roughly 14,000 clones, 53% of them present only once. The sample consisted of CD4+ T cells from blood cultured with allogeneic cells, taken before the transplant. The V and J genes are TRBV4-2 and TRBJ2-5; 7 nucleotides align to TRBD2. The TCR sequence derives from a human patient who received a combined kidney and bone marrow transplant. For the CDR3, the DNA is TGTGCCAGCAGCCCTACCCCAATCCAGCGCGGGAGAGTCCGGGGGACCCAGTACTTC. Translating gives CASSPTPIQRGRVRGTQYF.